This T cell receptor (beta chain) was profiled in a study of cytomegalovirus exposure and HLA in healthy donors (TCRdb year 2017). At the level of the whole study: An earlier analysis of about 560 of the donors reported approximately 260 Gb of sequence data and around 120 million unique TCR beta sequences obtained from approximately 180 million T cells. An early release covering about 600 HLA-typed donors comprised about 320 gigabases of sequencing data and tens of millions of unique TCR sequences. Among the roughly 380 genotyped donors, under 90% belonged to the genetic ancestry cluster associated with self-reported Caucasian donors. The study aimed to test whether signatures of past pathogen exposure could be identified by cataloging public T cell receptors. The study profiled the T cell repertoires of hundreds of subjects by immunosequencing and related them to cytomegalovirus serostatus. Along with the approximately 650-subject first cohort, a separate validation cohort of about 110 different subjects was used. The study combined high-throughput TCR immunosequencing, statistical association of individual TCRs with disease status, and machine learning to predict cytomegalovirus infection status. A later analysis re-examined previously published TCR beta repertoires from just over 650 donors and added high-resolution HLA genotyping to investigate patterns of TCR occurrence. In the later analysis, no new phenotypic data were used to find candidate immune exposures; instead, reliance was placed on TCR beta sequences and their occurrence across donors. To decide whether each TCR beta V gene segment behaved as functional or pseudogenic, an earlier analysis of some 540 of the donors relied on high-throughput TCR beta sequencing. Alongside the repertoire data, information on donor age, sex, ethnicity and CMV serostatus was compiled. In a later genetic analysis, genome-wide SNP genotypes for 398 of the 666 donors were used, and that subset was treated as a discovery cohort. Every discovery cohort repertoire had been produced on one sequencing platform. Class I and class II HLA loci were covered by the typing at four-digit resolution. The number of typed donors differed by locus: about 620-640 for A, B, C, DRB1 and DQB1; approximately 530 for DQA1; fewer than 610 for DPA1; and around 490 for DPB1. About five DR-DQ haplotypes were handled as single units for association and clustering because linkage in the cohort was strong. Among 398 genotyped donors of the cohort, an average of around 240,000 unique TCR beta nucleotide sequences were sequenced per donor, about a sixth of them non-productive.

Overall study outcomes, separate from this receptor: According to the authors, the approach could potentially be generalized to other disease states and immunological phenotypes. The earlier analysis of about 600 of the donors excluded 15 to 20 rarely observed V segments, including chromosome 9 orphons, because counts were too low. According to a later analysis, TCR association rates differed among HLA loci, with DRB1 alleles showing the most associated TCRs and HLA-C alleles showing the fewest. Presence/absence analyses assumed roughly uniform sequencing depth across donors, an assumption that may not hold. A further reported finding was that TCR beta sequences accurately predicted the HLA-A and HLA-B alleles for most subjects in the first cohort. V-gene and J-gene trimming of TCR beta chains was associated with a missense DCLRE1C variant in a later genetic analysis, and the association was replicated in an independent cohort. A group of highly shared sequence variants was considered likely to be a technical artifact of the sequencing pipeline. CMV serostatus was the only immune exposure information available for the cohort. Compared with the 666-donor mean, donors in an Asian-associated ancestry cluster had fewer N-insertions in productive TCRs, according to a later genetic analysis. A few of the identified cytomegalovirus-associated TCR beta chains were confirmed in vitro to be specific for cytomegalovirus antigens. Assigning TCR associations to individual alleles was difficult when HLA alleles, especially DR and DQ, strongly co-occurred. Correlated functional status among segregating V segments might be attributable to linkage disequilibrium, but an unknown experimental factor could not be ruled out. Broadly in line with IMGT annotations, most TCR beta V segments showed up in productive rearrangements about 87% or about 30% of the time in an earlier analysis of under 700 of the donors. The classifier was reported to diagnose cytomegalovirus status with high specificity and sensitivity in both the original and validation cohorts. In the study, approximately 160 TCR beta chains were listed as associated with cytomegalovirus. Because some donors lacked HLA typing at each locus, the association tests relied only on the typed subset. A later analysis found that most CMV-associated TCR beta chains appeared HLA-restricted, with HLA associations seemingly driven largely by CMV exposure. While some public TCRs were present in many individuals, most TCR sequences turned up only very rarely across donors. According to a later analysis, parvovirus B19, influenza, CMV and Epstein-Barr virus appeared linked to several top co-occurrence clusters. In a later analysis, over 15,000 TCR beta sequences were associated with specific HLA alleles at a false discovery rate of 0.05. In a later analysis, HLA-associated TCR beta chains showed more clonal expansion and lower generation probabilities than non-associated chains that were equally common. In this cohort, only TCR beta chains were sequenced, and detectable features were limited by the absence of alpha or paired-chain data.

The cohort consisted of 600 to 700 healthy bone marrow donors. Cohort members were all nominally healthy when sampled, although unrecorded immune exposures were likely present. The donor was CMV seropositive and belonged to the group of about 290 seropositive cohort members. Each donor provided a peripheral blood sample, and peripheral blood mononuclear cells were used for TCR beta sequencing. Genomic DNA was extracted from the blood cell samples with the Qiagen DNeasy Blood Extraction Kit. Worth noting for this clone: Its binding antigen is unknown. It has no much larger one-base neighbor in the sample; base qualities were not kept.

Library construction relied on the immunoSEQ multiplex PCR assay. The multiplex PCR relied on a mix of 60 forward primers for TCR Vbeta segments and 13 reverse primers for TCR Jbeta segments. The CDR3 region of rearranged TCR beta genes was amplified from genomic DNA with a multiplex PCR assay. On the Illumina HiSeq System, the amplified TCR beta libraries were sequenced as 87-base-pair reads. The original methods were these. A later analysis counted about 76 million unique TCR beta chains across the 550 to 750 repertoires, and 9.5 million to 11 million of these chains were shared by at least two donors. A nearest-neighbor algorithm error-corrected the raw reads and collapsed the reads into unique sequences, merging closely related sequences to remove PCR and sequencing errors. Alignment of CDR3 sequences to IMGT reference sequences was used to assign V, D and J gene segments. Each retained sequence needed at least a six-nucleotide match to both a V gene segment and a J gene segment. A rearrangement counted as productive if the CDR3 had no stop codons and remained in frame with V and J, and every other rearrangement counted as non-productive. Following IMGT convention, CDR3 was defined as the stretch from the second conserved V-encoded cysteine up to the conserved J-encoded phenylalanine. Sequences without an unambiguous match to a single V gene segment were excluded from the earlier analysis of 450 to 750 of the donors. An earlier analysis of several hundred of the donors called V segments functional above 56.7% productive rearrangements and segregating when the between-donor standard deviation exceeded 5%. A statistical classification framework was developed to diagnose cytomegalovirus status using the catalog of TCR beta chain sequences. A later analysis assigned V and J genes by comparing TCR nucleotide sequences with IMGT/GENE-DB human TR gene sequences. The TCRdist pipeline was used in a later analysis to assign CDR3 sequences and most-parsimonious VDJ recombination scenarios. A later analysis defined each TCR beta chain by its CDR3 amino acid sequence plus V-gene family, and excluded reads lacking a unique V-gene family. To address suspected cross-contamination and a sequencing artifact, a later analysis removed 592 highly shared, low-generation-probability nucleotide sequences. For each public chain, a later analysis derived a clonal expansion index from normalized ranks of inferred template counts within each repertoire. A later analysis computed generation probabilities with a VDJ recombination model fitted to out-of-frame rearrangements, and checked the results against IGoR. A later analysis scored TCR-TCR, TCR-HLA and TCR-CMV co-occurrence with hypergeometric tests, applying a repertoire-size bias correction to TCR pairs. To estimate false discovery rates, a later analysis permuted the HLA or CMV assignments 20 times. In a later analysis, co-occurring TCRs were grouped using DBSCAN, with TCRdist sequence similarity added in when clustering inside HLA-allele-positive subsets. Co-occurrence clustering excluded repertoires with fewer than 30,000 or more than 120,000 public chains, plus five with anomalous nucleotide sharing. The table comes from immuneACCESS by way of TCRdb, which keeps in-frame sequences with V and J called. Part of the clones is missing from these tables; in studies checked, under half for an unresolved V gene and the rest for unknown reasons. V and J calls and clone size come straight from that table; D and trimming were deduced from the DNA. This sample holds 120,000 or so clones; about 80% were observed only once. The ten largest make up under 9.5% of the sample.

Sequenced: PBMCs. This TCR came from a woman between 50 and 59 years old in good health and CMV-seropositive.

The sequenced DNA: TGTGCCAGCAGGACCGGGAGGGCCGGGGACGAGCAGTACTTC. This encodes CASRTGRAGDEQYF. This sequence uses TRBV7-8 and TRBJ2-7, with 8 middle bases fitting TRBD2. Trimming leaves V shorter by 6 bases and J shorter by 5 bases, with the junction holding 9 bases beyond the gene matches. As encoded in the germline V gene, CDR1 is SGHVS while CDR2 is FQNEAQ. The CDR3 measures 14 amino acids from cysteine to phenylalanine. Here the CDR3 DNA is all that survives: 42 bases in frame from base 1.